The rows below give T cell receptor beta chains drawn from one sample of a study of blood T cells in healthy people across ages. TCRdb re-analysed the 5' RACE reads in MiXCR, keeping a single row per CDR3 protein. The sample has over a million distinct CDR3 sequences, 40% to 55% seen once. The sequenced sample consisted of blood. Receptor source: a woman aged 60 to 75 in good health. CDR3s include the opening cysteine and the closing phenylalanine or tryptophan. Each record gives: D gene, V gene, clone size, J gene, CDR3 protein, CDR3 DNA. A D gene is named only where the DNA matches it firmly. Rows give clone size only sometimes, using once, few, many, or a class for an expanded clone.

NA	TRBV27	NA	TRBJ2-7	CASSRTTSYEQYF	TGTGCCAGCAGTAGGACTACCTCCTACGAGCAGTACTTC
NA	TRBV27	NA	TRBJ2-7	CATRDRSFGEQYF	TGTGCCACCCGGGACCGATCTTTCGGCGAGCAGTACTTC
NA	TRBV27	few	TRBJ1-4	CASSHIRIGSTNEKLFF	TGTGCCAGCAGTCACATACGGATAGGGTCAACTAATGAAAAACTGTTTTTT
TRBD1	TRBV10-3	few	TRBJ2-3	CAISELDRADTQYF	TGTGCCATCAGTGAACTGGACAGGGCGGATACGCAGTATTTT
NA	TRBV29-1	few	TRBJ2-5	CSVDNSGETQYF	TGCAGCGTTGACAACTCCGGGGAGACCCAGTACTTC
NA	TRBV25-1	few	TRBJ2-5	CASSDAQGARETQYF	TGTGCCAGCAGTGATGCACAGGGAGCCCGTGAGACCCAGTACTTC
NA	TRBV10-3	NA	TRBJ2-7	CAISNWESSYEQYF	TGTGCCATCAGTAATTGGGAATCATCCTACGAGCAGTACTTC
TRBD1	TRBV11-2	once	TRBJ2-3	CASSLQGALDTQYF	TGTGCCAGCAGCCTGCAGGGGGCCTTAGATACGCAGTATTTT
TRBD2	TRBV2	NA	TRBJ2-1	CAIESSGSYEQFF	TGTGCCATCGAGAGCAGCGGGAGCTATGAGCAGTTCTTC
TRBD2	TRBV20-1	NA	TRBJ2-5	CSARASGSRETQYF	TGCAGTGCTAGGGCTAGCGGGAGTAGGGAGACCCAGTACTTC
TRBD2	TRBV7-9	NA	TRBJ2-3	CAGSSPIAGGSTDTQYF	TGTGCCGGCAGCTCCCCTATAGCGGGAGGGAGCACAGATACGCAGTATTTT
NA	TRBV24-1	few	TRBJ2-3	CATSDGTEEYTDTQYF	TGTGCCACCAGTGATGGGACGGAGGAATACACAGATACGCAGTATTTT
NA	TRBV20-1	NA	TRBJ2-6	CSAPVGGAGANVLTF	TGCAGTGCTCCCGTCGGGGGCGCTGGGGCCAACGTCCTGACTTTC
NA	TRBV20-1	NA	TRBJ2-5	CSVELYNEQYF	TGCAGTGTGGAGCTCTACAATGAGCAGTACTTC
NA	TRBV12-3/TRBV12-4	NA	TRBJ2-3	CASSGTRYSTDTQYF	TGTGCCAGCTCTGGGACCAGATATAGCACAGATACGCAGTATTTT
TRBD2	TRBV20-1	many	TRBJ2-1	CSAPGLAGAYNEQFF	TGCAGTGCTCCGGGACTAGCGGGAGCGTACAATGAGCAGTTCTTC
NA	TRBV12-3/TRBV12-4	few	TRBJ2-6	CASSQTGSGADVLTF	TGTGCCAGCAGCCAGACAGGCTCTGGGGCCGACGTCCTGACTTTC
NA	TRBV9	NA	TRBJ2-7	CASSGSGGNEQYF	TGTGCCAGCAGCGGATCCGGAGGCAATGAGCAGTACTTC
NA	TRBV10-2	few	TRBJ2-5	CASSRVMGETQYF	TGCGCCAGCAGTAGGGTAATGGGAGAGACCCAGTACTTC
TRBD2	TRBV2	NA	TRBJ2-1	CASSGTGGREGHRGEQFF	TGTGCCAGCAGTGGGACAGGTGGGCGGGAGGGCCATAGAGGGGAGCAGTTCTTC
TRBD1	TRBV6-5	few	TRBJ2-1	CASSYSTGQGQFF	TGTGCCAGCAGTTACTCGACAGGACAGGGACAGTTCTTC
TRBD2	TRBV4-1	NA	TRBJ2-1	CASSQGSGQYNGQFF	TGCGCCAGCAGCCAAGGTAGCGGGCAGTACAATGGGCAGTTCTTC
TRBD2	TRBV20-1	NA	TRBJ2-1	CSAKRASGGTNEQFF	TGCAGTGCCAAAAGAGCAAGCGGGGGAACCAATGAGCAGTTCTTC
NA	TRBV5-1	NA	TRBJ1-3	CASSLLEGPAGNTIYF	TGCGCCAGCAGCTTGCTTGAGGGCCCCGCCGGAAACACCATATATTTT
NA	TRBV7-8	NA	TRBJ2-1	CASSSRAVRRGQYNEQFF	TGTGCCAGCAGCTCACGAGCTGTCAGGAGGGGGCAATACAATGAGCAGTTCTTC
NA	TRBV7-2	many	TRBJ2-5	CASSPPPGLETQYF	TGTGCCAGCAGCCCCCCTCCGGGGCTGGAGACCCAGTACTTC
NA	TRBV10-3	NA	TRBJ2-7	CAISESGTTPYEQYF	TGTGCCATCAGTGAGTCTGGGACGACCCCCTACGAGCAGTACTTC
NA	TRBV14	NA	TRBJ2-7	CASSRTGSGEQYF	TGTGCCAGCAGTCGAACAGGGTCTGGGGAGCAGTACTTC
TRBD2	TRBV20-1	NA	TRBJ2-7	CSATLAGGIDEQYF	TGCAGTGCTACACTCGCGGGGGGCATCGACGAGCAGTACTTC
NA	TRBV10-3	many	TRBJ2-7	CAISEWIYNEQYF	TGTGCCATCAGTGAGTGGATATACAATGAGCAGTACTTC
NA	TRBV5-4	NA	TRBJ2-3	CASSLAARRQDTQYF	TGTGCCAGCAGCTTGGCTGCGCGCCGACAGGATACGCAGTATTTT
NA	TRBV6-1	NA	TRBJ2-6	CASSGVAGANVLTF	TGTGCCAGCAGTGGGGTAGCTGGGGCCAACGTCCTGACTTTC
TRBD2	TRBV7-9	few	TRBJ2-3	CASSLVTSGGRDTQYF	TGTGCCAGCAGCTTAGTTACTAGCGGGGGAAGAGATACGCAGTATTTT
NA	TRBV29-1	many	TRBJ2-7	CSVEVGYMQYF	TGCAGCGTTGAAGTTGGCTATATGCAGTACTTC
NA	TRBV20-1	few	TRBJ2-5	CSARDPRGLGETQYF	TGCAGTGCTAGAGACCCTCGGGGGCTGGGGGAGACCCAGTACTTC
TRBD2	TRBV12-3/TRBV12-4	NA	TRBJ2-5	CASSLGGGLAGVETQYF	TGTGCCAGCAGTTTAGGGGGGGGACTAGCGGGAGTGGAGACCCAGTACTTC
TRBD1	TRBV20-1	NA	TRBJ1-1	CSASPPTSDRAGAFF	TGCAGTGCTAGCCCACCGACTTCTGACAGGGCGGGAGCTTTCTTT
NA	TRBV7-9	NA	TRBJ1-4	CASSLMTLGANEKLFF	TGTGCCAGCAGCTTAATGACACTGGGAGCTAATGAAAAACTGTTTTTT
TRBD2	TRBV10-3	NA	TRBJ2-1	CAISKGLAGVNNEQFF	TGTGCCATCAGTAAAGGGCTAGCGGGAGTTAATAATGAGCAGTTCTTC
TRBD1	TRBV6-5	NA	TRBJ2-7	CASSRDRGYYEQYF	TGTGCCAGCAGTAGGGACAGGGGGTACTACGAGCAGTACTTC
TRBD2	TRBV6-2/TRBV6-3	NA	TRBJ2-3	CASSYLGLAGVKDTQYF	TGTGCCAGCAGTTACCTAGGACTAGCGGGAGTTAAAGATACGCAGTATTTT
TRBD1	TRBV12-3/TRBV12-4	few	TRBJ2-1	CASSPSQGTGYNEQFF	TGTGCCAGCAGTCCTTCACAGGGGACGGGCTACAATGAGCAGTTCTTC
TRBD1	TRBV2	NA	TRBJ1-4	CASSRQGASNEKLFF	TGTGCCAGCAGCAGACAGGGGGCGTCTAATGAAAAACTGTTTTTT
NA	TRBV18	once	TRBJ1-2	CASSPKDSSLYGYTF	TGTGCCAGCTCACCCAAGGACAGCTCCCTCTATGGCTACACCTTC
NA	TRBV7-9	NA	TRBJ2-7	CASSSGQIRSYEQYF	TGTGCCAGCAGCTCGGGCCAAATAAGGTCCTACGAGCAGTACTTC
NA	TRBV4-1	few	TRBJ2-7	CASSQKVGALTYEQYF	TGCGCCAGCAGCCAAAAGGTGGGGGCCTTGACCTACGAGCAGTACTTC
NA	TRBV2	NA	TRBJ2-3	CASSESGRFETTDTQYF	TGTGCCAGCAGTGAGTCGGGGCGGTTCGAAACCACAGATACGCAGTATTTT
NA	TRBV7-8	NA	TRBJ1-1	CASSSDSAGTEAFF	TGTGCCAGCAGCTCCGACAGTGCGGGCACTGAAGCTTTCTTT
TRBD2	TRBV2	few	TRBJ2-5	CASSETAGVGETQYF	TGTGCCAGCAGTGAAACAGCGGGAGTAGGAGAGACCCAGTACTTC
TRBD1	TRBV20-1	NA	TRBJ1-5	CSARSGGSNQPQHF	TGCAGTGCTAGATCAGGGGGGAGCAATCAGCCCCAGCATTTT
NA	TRBV4-1	NA	TRBJ2-1	CASSQEGRGVYNEQFF	TGCGCCAGCAGCCAAGAAGGCAGGGGAGTCTACAATGAGCAGTTCTTC
NA	TRBV10-3	once	TRBJ1-6	CAIRGTYNSPLHF	TGTGCCATCAGGGGGACATATAATTCACCCCTCCACTTT
NA	TRBV6-1	many	TRBJ1-2	CASSEYKGSSYGYTF	TGTGCCAGCAGTGAATATAAGGGCAGCTCCTATGGCTACACCTTC
TRBD2	TRBV14	NA	TRBJ2-7	CASSHRAGLAEYEQYF	TGTGCCAGCAGCCACCGCGCGGGACTAGCGGAGTACGAGCAGTACTTC
TRBD1	TRBV4-1	NA	TRBJ1-5	CASSYRQGKDQPQHF	TGCGCCAGCAGCTACCGACAGGGTAAAGATCAGCCCCAGCATTTT
NA	TRBV27	few	TRBJ2-5	CASSFGGSAGETQYF	TGTGCCAGCAGTTTCGGTGGGAGTGCGGGAGAGACCCAGTACTTC
NA	TRBV29-1	once	TRBJ1-2	CSVKDSARANYGYTF	TGCAGCGTTAAAGACAGTGCGAGAGCTAACTATGGCTACACCTTC
TRBD1	TRBV28	NA	TRBJ2-3	CASSPNTQGTPQYF	TGTGCCAGCAGTCCAAATACACAGGGGACCCCGCAGTATTTT
NA	TRBV28	NA	TRBJ1-2	CASSLLRAGYTF	TGTGCCAGCAGTTTATTAAGGGCTGGCTACACCTTC
NA	TRBV3-1	NA	TRBJ2-5	CASTSGTPRSKGTQYF	TGTGCCAGCACCTCCGGGACCCCTCGGTCCAAAGGGACCCAGTACTTC